This T cell receptor (beta chain) was identified during a study of shared clonotypes between healthy human individuals. CDR1 and CDR2 (germline): SGDLS, YYNGEE. The CDR3 spans 13 residues. V lost 0 bases, J lost 2 bases, and 5 bases lay in between. The table lists this clone with a few counts. Additional DNA sequences in this sample encode the identical CDR3. The protocol was immunoSEQ multiplex PCR, while the TCRdb copy is restricted to in-frame clones and leaves out a portion. The data show a few million clones, more than 90% seen once. The receptor's source is a man aged 18-30 years in good health. This chain joins TRBV9 and TRBJ1-1; D unresolved. The specimen was naive CD4+ T cells sorted from blood. Indicated subset: CD45RA+ positively selected. For the CDR3, the DNA is TGTGCCAGCAGCGTAGAGGGTAACACTGAAGCTTTCTTT. Translation: CASSVEGNTEAFF.